What follows are 27 T cell receptor beta chains derived from one specimen sequenced in a study of T cell clonality in common variable immunodeficiency. Some clones are missing from TCRdb's copy, which holds only in-frame ones; the method was immunoSEQ multiplex PCR. The data show around 40,000 clones, with none appearing a single time. The sequencing input was peripheral blood mononuclear cells. The receptor source for this set is a person between 18 and 69 years old in good health.

This clone has at least ten counts. From the germline J gene comes the end of the CDR3, since the read stops 3 residues before it. The chain employs TRBV3-1 (or the pseudogene TRBV3-2) and TRBJ2-1, with TRBD2 matching 8 bases. Germline assignment: CDR1 LGHDT and CDR2 YNNKEL (reference sequence). The V segment lost 4 bases and the J segment 5 bases; nucleotides outside the gene matches: 10. There are 16 residues in the CDR3. The CDR3 reads CASSLLSGSVNNEQFF. Partial CDR3 DNA: TGTGCCAGCAGCCTCCTAAGCGGGAGCGTCAACAATGAG.

This clone was counted many times. The CDR3 end lies 3 residues beyond the end of the read and is filled in from the germline J gene. The gene calls are TRBV19 and TRBJ2-5, with D unclear. The V gene lost 4 bases and the J gene lost 4 bases, with 10 bases spanning the gap. This CDR3 is built from 13 residues. In germline, CDR1 is LNHDA, CDR2 SQIVND (reference sequence). CDR3 DNA (partial): TGTGCCAGTAGTACTTCTAGGTCAGAGACC. The encoded protein is CASSTSRSET. The entire CDR3 sequence reads CASSTSRSETQYF.

At least ten counts were recorded for this clone. Read coverage stops 3 residues before the CDR3 terminus; the germline J gene supplies the remainder. The chain has TRBV2 and TRBJ2-3, with 8 bases fitting TRBD1. Germline V CDR1 and CDR2: SNHLY, FYNNEI. With 6 bases clipped from V and 0 bases from J, the junction kept 8 bases outside the gene matches. This CDR3 comprises 16 residues. The CDR3 is CASRGGQGLSTDTQYF. The sequenced part of the CDR3 DNA is TGTGCCAGCAGGGGTGGACAGGGATTAAGCACAGATACG.

This clone was observed at least ten times. The read finishes 3 residues shy of the CDR3 end, and the germline J gene is used to complete it. The gene calls are TRBV2 and TRBJ1-2; weak D call: TRBD1 (6 bases). The CDR3 extends over 16 amino acids. Trimming left V 6 bases short and J 6 bases short, with 23 bases between. Per germline, CDR1 SNHLY and CDR2 FYNNEI. Partial CDR3 DNA: TGTGCCAGCAGGCCAGCAGTGACACAGGGAAGGGATGGC. It codes for CASRPAVTQGRDG. The full CDR3 protein reads CASRPAVTQGRDGYTF. Full variable domain (missing parts from reference TRBV2 and TRBJ1-2): EPEVTQTPSHQVTQMGQEVILRCVPISNHLYFYWYRQILGQKVEFLVSFYNNEISEKSEIFDDQFSVERPDGSNFTLKIRSTKLEDSAMYFCASRPAVTQGRDGYTFGSGTRLTVV.

The table lists this clone with many counts. The read finishes 3 residues shy of the CDR3 end, and the germline J gene is used to complete it. The V call is TRBV6-2 or TRBV6-3, the J call TRBJ2-3; D may be TRBD1 (5 bases). Germline CDR1 MNHEY, CDR2 SVGEGT. CDR3 length equals 13 residues. V gave up 7 bases and J gave up 5 bases, with 13 bases separating them. The sequenced part of the CDR3 DNA is TGTGCCAGCACCCCAGGGTGGGGAGATACG. Its protein product is CASTPGWGDT. The complete CDR3 protein is CASTPGWGDTQYF.

The sample holds many counts of this clone. The CDR3 extends 3 residues past the end of the read, so its final part is completed from the germline J gene. The chain has TRBV19 and TRBJ1-5; D gene unclear. CDR1 and CDR2 from the germline V gene are LNHDA and SQIVND (reference sequence). V was pared by 7 bases and J by 6 bases, with 10 bases between. The CDR3 loop spans 12 amino acids. CDR3 DNA (partial): TGTGCCAGTACTCTACCCGGTCAGCCC. Amino acid sequence: CASTLPGQP. The full CDR3 reads CASTLPGQPQHF. Variable domain in full (rest from reference TRBV19 and TRBJ1-5): DGGITQSPKYLFRKEGQNVTLSCEQNLNHDAMYWYRQDPGQGLRLIYYSQIVNDFQKGDIAEGYSVSREKKESFPLTVTSAQKNPTAFYLCASTLPGQPQHFGDGTRLSIL.

Many counts were recorded for this clone. The CDR3 end is not reached by the read, which stops 3 residues before it; the germline J gene fills it in. The V call is TRBV7-3, the J call TRBJ2-1, with D possibly TRBD2 on 6 matching bases. Looked up from germline, CDR1 is SGHTA and CDR2 is FQGTGA. The CDR3 consists of 19 residues. V dropped 1 base and J dropped 1 base, with 20 bases sitting between them. The CDR3 sequence is CASSLKAGEGIESYNEQFF. CDR3 bases read: TGTGCCAGCAGCTTAAAAGCGGGCGAGGGAATAGAATCCTACAATGAG.

At least ten counts were recorded for this clone. The sequence runs out 3 residues before the end of the CDR3; the remainder is reconstructed from the germline J gene. The chain combines TRBV2 with TRBJ1-3; D remains ambiguous. From germline, CDR1 is SNHLY and CDR2 FYNNEI. Trimming stripped 4 bases from V and 0 bases from J, with 10 bases between. The CDR3 has 15 amino acids. CDR3 sequence reads: CASSGQSSSGNTIYF. Incomplete CDR3 DNA: TGTGCCAGCAGTGGGCAGTCGAGCTCTGGAAACACC.

Many counts were recorded for this clone. With the read ending 3 residues before the CDR3 end, the germline J gene is used to fill in that end. V and J are TRBV5-8 and TRBJ1-1; no clear D gene. Trimming took 7 bases from V and 0 from J, leaving 16 bases between them. Per the germline V gene, CDR1 is SGHTS and CDR2 is YDEGEE. The CDR3 length is 15 residues. This CDR3 is CASSGRLWMNTEAFF. The DNA read from the CDR3 is TGTGCCAGCTCCGGCAGGCTCTGGATGAACACTGAA.

This clone was counted at least ten times. The covered CDR3 bases are TGTGCCAGCAGCTTAAACAGCGGTAATGAAAAA. It translates to CASSLNSGNEK. The CDR3 reads in full as CASSLNSGNEKLFF. The V gene is TRBV7-6, the J gene TRBJ1-4, with no clear D. The observed sequence ends 3 residues before the CDR3 terminus, with the missing tail filled in from the germline J gene. CDR3 length equals 14 residues. The germline V gene encodes CDR1 SGHVS and CDR2 FNYEAQ. V was cut by 2 bases and J by 4 bases, with 8 bases left in between.

This clone was observed many times. The read falls 3 residues short of the CDR3 end, and the missing part is taken from the germline J gene. This chain uses TRBV6-2 or TRBV6-3 with TRBJ2-7; 8 bases are shared with TRBD1. Germline V gives CDR1 MNHEY, CDR2 SVGEGT. With V trimmed by 10 bases and J by 4 bases, 6 bases remained unmatched. The CDR3 has 12 amino acids. CDR3: CATSGGGYEQYF. The DNA read from the CDR3 is TGTGCCACCTCAGGGGGCGGTTACGAG.

This clone was counted between two and nine times. The read terminates 3 residues before the CDR3 end, so the remaining end is supplied by the germline J gene. V usage is TRBV30 and J usage is TRBJ2-4; maybe TRBD1 (6 bases). From germline, CDR1 is GTSNPN and CDR2 SVGIG (reference sequence). The CDR3 spans 13 residues. CDR3 sequence: CAWSVGTQNGQYF. The covered CDR3 bases are TGTGCCTGGAGTGTAGGGACACAGAATGGT.

This clone showed up many times. The CDR3 extends 3 residues past the end of the read, so its final part is completed from the germline J gene. The chain links TRBV9 to TRBJ1-3; D remains ambiguous. Germline CDR1 reads SGDLS; CDR2 reads YYNGEE. The length of the CDR3 is 16 residues. Trimming pared 2 bases from V and 0 bases from J, leaving 12 bases between. The CDR3 reads CASSVAGAISGNTIYF. CDR3 bases read: TGTGCCAGCAGCGTCGCTGGTGCGATCTCTGGAAACACC.

This clone was seen repeatedly, ten times or more. The CDR3 end lies 3 residues beyond the end of the read and is filled in from the germline J gene. The rearrangement joins TRBV20-1 to TRBJ2-6; D is possibly TRBD1 (6 bases). CDR1 is DFQATT and CDR2 is SNEGSKA in the germline V gene (reference sequence). V lost 0 bases, J lost 2 bases, and 8 bases lay in between. The CDR3 consists of 15 residues. The CDR3 sequence is CSARDWTAGANVLTF. The DNA read from the CDR3 is TGCAGTGCTAGAGATTGGACAGCTGGGGCCAACGTC.

This clone occurred many times. The read ends 3 residues before the CDR3 terminus; that terminus is restored from the germline J gene. The chain combines TRBV14 with TRBJ1-1, with D possibly being TRBD1 (6 bases). CDR1 and CDR2 (germline): SGHDN, FVKESK. There are 14 residues in the CDR3. CDR3 sequence reads: CASSQERGGGAAFF. The DNA read from the CDR3 is TGTGCCAGCAGCCAAGAGAGGGGCGGGGGGGCG.

This clone occurred many times. The read falls 3 residues short of the CDR3 end, and the missing part is taken from the germline J gene. This chain uses TRBV5-4 with TRBJ1-2; the D gene is possibly TRBD1 (5 bases). This CDR3 spans 15 amino acids. Trimming pared 0 bases from V and 5 bases from J, leaving 14 bases between. The germline CDR1 and CDR2 sequences are SGHNT and YYREEE (reference sequence). CDR3 DNA, as far as it was read: TGTGCCAGCAGCTTGGTCAGGGAGAGTTTGTATGGC. It is translated as CASSLVRESLYG. The whole CDR3 region reads CASSLVRESLYGYTF.

This clone occurred many times. The CDR3 goes on 3 residues after the read ends, and that part is filled in from the germline J gene. The chain has TRBV4-2 and TRBJ2-6; D possibly matches TRBD1 or TRBD2 (5 bases each). CDR3 length: 17 residues. With 0 bases removed from V and 9 bases from J, the gap between germline ends came to 18 bases. The germline V gene has CDR1 LGHNA and CDR2 YNFKEQ. The chain's CDR3 is CASSQDYFQEGFNVLTF. The sequenced part of the CDR3 DNA is TGTGCCAGCAGCCAAGATTATTTTCAAGAGGGGTTCAACGTC.

For this clone: The CDR3 end is not reached by the read, which stops 3 residues before it; the germline J gene fills it in. The rearrangement joins TRBV25-1 to TRBJ1-1; 8 bases align to TRBD1. Germline CDR1 MGHDK, CDR2 SYGVNS. This CDR3 spans 17 amino acids. The part of the CDR3 DNA that was read is TGTGCCAGCAGTGATGGATGGGACAGGATAACCCATCAAGCA. Translation gives CASSDGWDRITHQA. The complete CDR3 protein is CASSDGWDRITHQAAFF.

The table lists this clone with many counts. CDR3 region: CASSESVAGLSEQYF. Incomplete CDR3 DNA: TGCGCCAGCAGTGAGTCAGTAGCGGGACTATCCGAG. The chain carries TRBV10-1 and TRBJ2-7, with 8 bases matching TRBD2. The CDR3 end falls 3 residues outside the read, so it is completed with the germline J gene. This CDR3 contains 15 residues. The ends lost 0 bases at V and 6 bases at J; junction bases unmatched: 7. Germline V gene sequence: CDR1 WNHNN, CDR2 SYGVQD (reference sequence).

A few counts support this clone. The CDR3 is cut off 3 residues early in the read; its end comes from the germline J gene. The gene calls are TRBV19 and TRBJ1-3; perhaps TRBD1 as D (5 bases). CDR1 LNHDA and CDR2 SQIVND come from the germline V gene (reference sequence). The CDR3 consists of 15 residues. Trimming stripped 7 bases from V and 0 bases from J, with 13 bases between. CDR3 region: CASISGYPSGNTIYF. The sequenced CDR3 bases are TGTGCCAGTATCTCAGGGTACCCCTCTGGAAACACC.

This clone was seen at least ten times. At one end the junction does not follow the germline gene, possibly because of a read error. The CDR3 goes on 3 residues after the read ends, and that part is filled in from the germline J gene. The same CDR3 is also encoded by other DNA sequences in this sample. V is TRBV24-1 and J is TRBJ2-1; maybe TRBD2 (5 bases). Germline-derived CDR1 and CDR2 are KGHDR and SFDVKD. The CDR3 spans 16 residues. The DNA read from the CDR3 is TGCGCCACCAGTGACCGCGGGCTGGGAGATTACAATGAG. Its protein product is CATSDRGLGDYNE. In full, the CDR3 reads CATSDRGLGDYNEQFF.

This clone came up many times. With the read ending 3 residues before the CDR3 end, the germline J gene is used to fill in that end. The chain recombines TRBV7-2 with TRBJ1-2; a weak D match, TRBD1 (5 bases). Per the germline V gene, CDR1 is SGHTA and CDR2 is FQGNSA. This CDR3 contains 15 residues. V gave up 0 bases and J gave up 2 bases, with 10 bases separating them. CDR3 region: CASSLAQGLNYGYTF. The CDR3 DNA, read in part, is TGTGCCAGCAGCTTAGCGCAGGGTCTAAACTATGGC.

This clone was recorded many times. The read falls 3 residues short of the CDR3 end, and the missing part is taken from the germline J gene. J is TRBJ1-3 and V is TRBV5-5, with a possible D match to TRBD1 (5 bases). V lost 3 bases and J 2 bases, leaving 9 bases between the germline ends. The CDR3 is 14 amino acids. Germline CDR1 is SGHKS and CDR2 is YYEKEE (reference sequence). The CDR3 loop reads CASSSAGTGNTIYF. The CDR3 DNA, read in part, is TGTGCCAGCAGCTCAGCAGGGACTGGAAACACC. Supplemented by reference TRBV5-5 and TRBJ1-3, the full variable domain reads DAGVTQSPTHLIKTRGQQVTLRCSPISGHKSVSWYQQVLGQGPQFIFQYYEKEERGRGNFPDRFSARQFPNYSSELNVNALLLGDSALYLCASSSAGTGNTIYFGEGSWLTVV.

This clone was seen repeatedly, ten times or more. Relative to the germline gene, one junction end is altered; a read error may explain this. From the germline J gene comes the end of the CDR3, since the read stops 3 residues before it. This sequence joins TRBV4-2 and TRBJ1-2, with 7 bases matching TRBD1. The V gene's germline CDR1 is LGHNA and CDR2 YNFKEQ. This CDR3 region has 15 residues. The part of the CDR3 DNA that was read is TGCGCCAGCAGCCAAGAGAGGGGGCCCAGCTATGGC. Its protein product is CASSQERGPSYG. The complete CDR3 protein is CASSQERGPSYGYTF.

This clone showed up many times. At one of its ends the junction is not consistent with the germline gene, which may arise from a read error. The CDR3 end lies 3 residues beyond the end of the read and is filled in from the germline J gene. The chain employs TRBV4-2 and TRBJ1-4, with 7 bases matching TRBD1. CDR1 is LGHNA, CDR2 YNFKEQ, per germline. The CDR3 has 15 residues. The CDR3 is CASSPEGASNEKLFF. The sequenced part of the CDR3 DNA is TGCGCCAGCAGCCCCGAGGGGGCCTCTAATGAAAAA.

This clone was picked up many times. The CDR3 extends 3 residues past the end of the read, so its final part is completed from the germline J gene. The chain has TRBV19 and TRBJ1-2; D perhaps matches TRBD1 (6 bases). Per germline, CDR1 LNHDA and CDR2 SQIVND (reference sequence). CDR3 size: 14 residues. V gave up 5 bases and J gave up 5 bases, with 15 bases separating them. CDR3 amino acids: CASSPPGARYGYTF. The CDR3 bases that were read are TGTGCCAGTAGTCCCCCAGGGGCGCGTTATGGC. Together with reference TRBV19 and TRBJ1-2, the CDR3 gives the full variable domain: DGGITQSPKYLFRKEGQNVTLSCEQNLNHDAMYWYRQDPGQGLRLIYYSQIVNDFQKGDIAEGYSVSREKKESFPLTVTSAQKNPTAFYLCASSPPGARYGYTFGSGTRLTVV.

This clone came up many times. The CDR3 end is not reached by the read, which stops 3 residues before it; the germline J gene fills it in. The chain recombines TRBV18 with TRBJ1-2; D may be TRBD1 (5 bases). V was shortened by 5 bases and J by 6 bases, with 10 bases between the two germline ends. This CDR3 contains 12 residues. Germline-derived CDR1 and CDR2 are KGHSH and LQKENI. The CDR3 loop is CASSTGMDGYTF. The CDR3 bases that were read are TGTGCCAGCTCAACAGGAATGGATGGC.